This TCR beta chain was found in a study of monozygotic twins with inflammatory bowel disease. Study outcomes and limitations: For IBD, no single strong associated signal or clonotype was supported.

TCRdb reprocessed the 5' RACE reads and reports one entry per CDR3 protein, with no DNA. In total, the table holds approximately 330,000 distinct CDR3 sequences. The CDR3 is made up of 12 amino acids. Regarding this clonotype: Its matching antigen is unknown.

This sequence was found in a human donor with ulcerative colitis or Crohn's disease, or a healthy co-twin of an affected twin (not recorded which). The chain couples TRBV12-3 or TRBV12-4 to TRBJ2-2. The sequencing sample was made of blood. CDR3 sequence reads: CASSFGPGELFF.